Listed below are T cell receptor beta chains from one sample, sequenced in a study of blood T cell repertoires in COVID-19. Assay: immunoSEQ multiplex PCR; the TCRdb copy retains only in-frame clones and omits some. The sample carries 150,000 to 200,000 clones, about 88% recorded once. The material sequenced was peripheral blood. The receptors stem from a woman older than 75 with acute or convalescent COVID-19. Each CDR3 is given with its conserved first and last residue. The order of the fields is V gene, clone size, J gene, CDR3 protein. Clone sizes are given selectively: once, few, many, or a class where the clone is expanded.

V gene: TRBV7-9; clone size: .; J gene: TRBJ2-5; CDR3 protein: CASSRGSGETQYF
V gene: TRBV4-3; clone size: .; J gene: TRBJ1-3; CDR3 protein: CASSQDRGQGNTIYF
V gene: TRBV5-1; clone size: .; J gene: TRBJ2-7; CDR3 protein: CASKTGPPYEQYF
V gene: TRBV13; clone size: .; J gene: TRBJ1-6; CDR3 protein: CASSGDNSYNSPLHF
V gene: TRBV5-1; clone size: once; J gene: TRBJ1-2; CDR3 protein: CASSPGTSPGGYTF
V gene: TRBV30; clone size: .; J gene: TRBJ2-3; CDR3 protein: CAWRSGLSTDTQYF
V gene: TRBV28; clone size: many; J gene: TRBJ2-2; CDR3 protein: CASRPTDRNTGELFF
V gene: TRBV7-9; clone size: .; J gene: TRBJ2-7; CDR3 protein: CASSLPTTSNRPTDYEQYF
V gene: TRBV5-6; clone size: once; J gene: TRBJ1-2; CDR3 protein: CASSPSSGLLRYTF
V gene: TRBV10-3; clone size: many; J gene: TRBJ2-7; CDR3 protein: CAISVAGLSSYEQYF
V gene: TRBV5-8; clone size: .; J gene: TRBJ2-1; CDR3 protein: CASGGGNEQFF
V gene: TRBV7-9; clone size: .; J gene: TRBJ1-6; CDR3 protein: CASSLDRLNSPLHF
V gene: TRBV21-1; clone size: few; J gene: TRBJ2-2; CDR3 protein: CASSKLLAENTGELFF
V gene: TRBV3-1/TRBV3-2; clone size: .; J gene: TRBJ2-1; CDR3 protein: CASSTRQGLYNEQFF
V gene: TRBV6-5; clone size: .; J gene: TRBJ1-1; CDR3 protein: CASSPRGVNEAFF
V gene: TRBV5-1; clone size: .; J gene: TRBJ2-5; CDR3 protein: CASSFGSGETQYF
V gene: TRBV19; clone size: .; J gene: TRBJ2-4; CDR3 protein: CASSIDGRGAKNIQYF
V gene: TRBV6-6; clone size: .; J gene: TRBJ2-7; CDR3 protein: CASRSGGSYEQYF
V gene: TRBV6-4; clone size: .; J gene: TRBJ2-1; CDR3 protein: CASSTVPGGGAGNEQFF
V gene: TRBV3-1/TRBV3-2; clone size: .; J gene: TRBJ1-2; CDR3 protein: CASSSAPGQGYGYTF
V gene: TRBV4-2; clone size: .; J gene: TRBJ2-1; CDR3 protein: CASSQDPGLAGGLATWNEQFF
V gene: TRBV27; clone size: .; J gene: TRBJ2-3; CDR3 protein: CASRLAGSSTDTQYF
V gene: TRBV28; clone size: many; J gene: TRBJ1-5; CDR3 protein: CASSPRTGGVLHQPQHF
V gene: TRBV29-1; clone size: .; J gene: TRBJ1-2; CDR3 protein: CSVDRDLQYGYTF
V gene: TRBV7-6; clone size: many; J gene: TRBJ2-2; CDR3 protein: CASSPSSGGASGELFF
V gene: TRBV4-2; clone size: .; J gene: TRBJ2-3; CDR3 protein: CASSQGTSADTQYF
V gene: TRBV5-6; clone size: few; J gene: TRBJ2-1; CDR3 protein: CASSSLANEQFF
V gene: TRBV11-3; clone size: .; J gene: TRBJ2-7; CDR3 protein: CASRVPRDRVYEQYF
V gene: TRBV7-2; clone size: once; J gene: TRBJ2-1; CDR3 protein: CASSFARGTSGSYNEQFF
V gene: TRBV30; clone size: .; J gene: TRBJ2-2; CDR3 protein: CAWSSLTGHGELFF
V gene: TRBV7-2; clone size: .; J gene: TRBJ2-7; CDR3 protein: CASSPSGTAFYEQYF
V gene: TRBV19; clone size: once; J gene: TRBJ1-1; CDR3 protein: CASSMTGTPEAFF
V gene: TRBV4-3; clone size: .; J gene: TRBJ2-3; CDR3 protein: CASSARTGGTDTQYF
V gene: TRBV12-3/TRBV12-4; clone size: .; J gene: TRBJ2-5; CDR3 protein: CASSSLIETQYF
V gene: TRBV18; clone size: .; J gene: TRBJ1-2; CDR3 protein: CASSSKTGTVYGYTF
V gene: TRBV28; clone size: .; J gene: TRBJ1-5; CDR3 protein: CASSLRGAGVNQPQHF
V gene: TRBV7-9; clone size: .; J gene: TRBJ1-1; CDR3 protein: CASAEGRVNTEAFF
V gene: TRBV7-9; clone size: .; J gene: TRBJ2-7; CDR3 protein: CASSLLAGGPYEQYF
V gene: TRBV29-1; clone size: .; J gene: TRBJ1-3; CDR3 protein: CSARGGSGNTIYF
V gene: TRBV5-1; clone size: .; J gene: TRBJ2-1; CDR3 protein: CASSNLAGGPYNEQFF
V gene: TRBV6-1; clone size: .; J gene: TRBJ1-4; CDR3 protein: CASSEAQGLDLGANEKLFF
V gene: TRBV6-1; clone size: few; J gene: TRBJ2-7; CDR3 protein: CASSEALQGRQYF
V gene: TRBV5-1; clone size: .; J gene: TRBJ2-1; CDR3 protein: CASSQGTSGRANSPDNEQFF
V gene: TRBV25-1; clone size: .; J gene: TRBJ1-1; CDR3 protein: CASSDTGGPHMNTEAFF
V gene: TRBV6-1; clone size: .; J gene: TRBJ1-3; CDR3 protein: CASSELSSGNTIYF
V gene: TRBV11-2; clone size: .; J gene: TRBJ2-1; CDR3 protein: CASSLEPGGGYNEQFF
V gene: TRBV4-1; clone size: .; J gene: TRBJ1-2; CDR3 protein: CASSQDPIRTGWVGYTF
V gene: TRBV19; clone size: .; J gene: TRBJ1-2; CDR3 protein: CASKPGQGDYGYTF
V gene: TRBV5-6; clone size: .; J gene: TRBJ2-3; CDR3 protein: CASSRGRRDTQYF
V gene: TRBV5-1; clone size: .; J gene: TRBJ1-2; CDR3 protein: CASSYGQGAGGYTF
V gene: TRBV5-4; clone size: .; J gene: TRBJ2-4; CDR3 protein: CASSTGGGRTKNIQYF
V gene: TRBV5-1; clone size: few; J gene: TRBJ2-3; CDR3 protein: CASSSSTDTQYF